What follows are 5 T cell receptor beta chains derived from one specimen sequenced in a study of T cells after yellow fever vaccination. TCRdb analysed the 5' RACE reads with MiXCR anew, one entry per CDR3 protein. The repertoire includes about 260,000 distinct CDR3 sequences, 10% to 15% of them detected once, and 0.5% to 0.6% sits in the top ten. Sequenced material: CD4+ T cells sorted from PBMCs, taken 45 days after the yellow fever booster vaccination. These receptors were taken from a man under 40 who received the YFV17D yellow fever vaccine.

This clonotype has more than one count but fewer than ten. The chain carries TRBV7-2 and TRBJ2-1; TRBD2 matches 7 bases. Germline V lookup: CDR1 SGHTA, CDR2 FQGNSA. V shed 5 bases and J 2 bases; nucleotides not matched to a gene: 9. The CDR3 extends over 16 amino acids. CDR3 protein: CASSPMAGAPYNEQFF. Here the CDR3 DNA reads TGTGCCAGCAGCCCCATGGCGGGAGCCCCCTACAATGAGCAGTTCTTC.

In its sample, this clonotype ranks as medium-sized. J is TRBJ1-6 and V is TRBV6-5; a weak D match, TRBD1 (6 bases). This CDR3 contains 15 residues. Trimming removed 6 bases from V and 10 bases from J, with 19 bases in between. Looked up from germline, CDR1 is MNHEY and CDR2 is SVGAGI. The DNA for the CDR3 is TGTGCCAGCAGCCTTGATTCCGGGACACAGTCACCCCTCCACTTT. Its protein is CASSLDSGTQSPLHF.

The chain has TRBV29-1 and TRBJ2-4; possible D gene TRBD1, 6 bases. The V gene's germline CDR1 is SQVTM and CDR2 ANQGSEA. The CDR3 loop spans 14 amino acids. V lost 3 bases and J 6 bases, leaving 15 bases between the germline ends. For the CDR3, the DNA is TGCAGCGTTGAGACTGGGTCAGGGGTAAACATTCAGTACTTC. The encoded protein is CSVETGSGVNIQYF.

The CDR3, as DNA: TGTGCCAGCAGTCTCTGGTCAGATACGCAGTATTTT. This translates into CASSLWSDTQYF. The chain combines TRBV12-3 or TRBV12-4 with TRBJ2-3; D unclear. Trimming removed 5 bases from V and 4 bases from J, with 7 bases in between. The length of the CDR3 is 12 residues.

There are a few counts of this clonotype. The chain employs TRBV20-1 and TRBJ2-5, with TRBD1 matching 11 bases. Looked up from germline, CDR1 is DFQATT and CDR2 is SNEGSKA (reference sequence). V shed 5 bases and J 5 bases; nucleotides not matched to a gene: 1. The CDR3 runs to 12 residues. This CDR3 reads CSAWDRGETQYF. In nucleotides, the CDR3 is TGCAGTGCTTGGGACAGGGGGGAGACCCAGTACTTC.